The rows below give T cell receptor beta chains drawn from one sample of a study of blood T cell repertoires in COVID-19. Clones were sequenced by immunoSEQ multiplex PCR, and TCRdb holds only the in-frame ones, with some missing. The sample records 180,000 or so clones, roughly 87% being singletons. The sequencing input was PBMCs or T cells enriched from blood (not recorded which). The receptors were gathered from a human donor with acute COVID-19. The donor label of this sample is uncertain. CDR3s include the opening cysteine and the closing phenylalanine or tryptophan. Fields, in order: V gene, J gene, clone size, D gene, CDR3 protein, CDR3 DNA. D genes are given only for firm matches. Some rows have no size entry. The others give once, few or many, or a class for an expanded clone.

v_gene: TRBV6-5; j_gene: TRBJ1-6; abundance: -; d_gene: TRBD1; CDR3aa: CASTQDRDNSPLHF; CDR3nt: TGTGCCAGCACCCAAGACAGGGACAATTCACCCCTCCACTTT
v_gene: TRBV10-3; j_gene: TRBJ2-7; abundance: -; d_gene: TRBD2; CDR3aa: CAISGTSGESVKYEQYF; CDR3nt: TGTGCCATTTCCGGGACTAGCGGGGAATCGGTGAAGTACGAGCAGTACTTC
v_gene: TRBV28; j_gene: TRBJ2-7; abundance: -; d_gene: TRBD1; CDR3aa: CASTSDRVGTYEQYF; CDR3nt: TGTGCCAGCACCTCGGACAGGGTGGGGACCTACGAGCAGTACTTC
v_gene: TRBV5-5; j_gene: TRBJ2-2; abundance: -; d_gene: TRBD1; CDR3aa: CASSLYGRPGTGNTGELFF; CDR3nt: TGTGCCAGCAGCTTATACGGCCGTCCCGGGACAGGGAACACCGGGGAGCTGTTTTTT
v_gene: TRBV11-1; j_gene: TRBJ2-1; abundance: -; d_gene: TRBD2; CDR3aa: CASSPLAGGLNEQFF; CDR3nt: TGTGCCAGCAGCCCACTAGCGGGGGGGCTGAATGAGCAGTTCTTC
v_gene: TRBV3-1/TRBV3-2; j_gene: TRBJ2-7; abundance: -; d_gene: -; CDR3aa: CASSHPPTFNGTYEQYF; CDR3nt: TGTGCCAGCAGCCATCCCCCGACTTTTAATGGAACCTACGAGCAGTACTTC
v_gene: TRBV7-6; j_gene: TRBJ2-1; abundance: -; d_gene: -; CDR3aa: CASSSWTDSYNEQFF; CDR3nt: TGTGCCAGCAGCTCTTGGACTGACTCCTACAATGAGCAGTTCTTC
v_gene: TRBV5-1; j_gene: TRBJ1-2; abundance: -; d_gene: -; CDR3aa: CASSLMAGVDYGYTF; CDR3nt: TGCGCCAGCAGCTTGATGGCAGGGGTCGACTATGGCTACACCTTC
v_gene: TRBV5-6; j_gene: TRBJ2-2; abundance: -; d_gene: -; CDR3aa: CASRYDTGAGELFF; CDR3nt: TGTGCCAGCAGGTACGATACAGGCGCCGGGGAGCTGTTTTTT
v_gene: TRBV9; j_gene: TRBJ2-3; abundance: -; d_gene: TRBD2; CDR3aa: CASSVANGASGGAVDTQYF; CDR3nt: TGTGCCAGCAGCGTAGCTAATGGGGCTAGCGGGGGGGCGGTAGATACGCAGTATTTT
v_gene: TRBV27; j_gene: TRBJ2-1; abundance: -; d_gene: TRBD2; CDR3aa: CASSIAGTYNEQFF; CDR3nt: TGTGCCAGCAGTATAGCGGGCACCTACAATGAGCAGTTCTTC
v_gene: TRBV30; j_gene: TRBJ1-6; abundance: -; d_gene: TRBD1; CDR3aa: CAWTRDRVTSPLHF; CDR3nt: TGTGCCTGGACTCGGGACAGGGTAACTTCACCCCTCCACTTT
v_gene: TRBV6-5; j_gene: TRBJ2-7; abundance: once; d_gene: TRBD1; CDR3aa: CASSYSMTGGQYEQYF; CDR3nt: TGTGCCAGCAGTTACTCGATGACAGGGGGCCAGTACGAGCAGTACTTC
v_gene: TRBV19; j_gene: TRBJ2-3; abundance: -; d_gene: TRBD2; CDR3aa: CASSLLAGARTDTQYF; CDR3nt: TGTGCCAGTAGCTTACTAGCGGGGGCCCGCACAGATACGCAGTATTTT
v_gene: TRBV6-5; j_gene: TRBJ1-6; abundance: few; d_gene: TRBD1; CDR3aa: CASRDRDNSPLHF; CDR3nt: TGTGCCAGCAGGGACAGGGATAATTCACCCCTCCACTTT
v_gene: TRBV27; j_gene: TRBJ1-1; abundance: -; d_gene: TRBD1; CDR3aa: CASSPPFGSRTGGGQGAFF; CDR3nt: TGTGCCAGCAGTCCCCCCTTTGGGTCTCGGACAGGAGGGGGGCAAGGAGCTTTCTTT
v_gene: TRBV10-3; j_gene: TRBJ1-2; abundance: once; d_gene: -; CDR3aa: CAISESSVQAGYGYTF; CDR3nt: TGTGCCATCAGTGAGTCCTCGGTTCAGGCGGGCTATGGCTACACCTTC
v_gene: TRBV5-1; j_gene: TRBJ1-2; abundance: few; d_gene: TRBD1; CDR3aa: CASSLEGDREGYTF; CDR3nt: TGCGCCAGCAGCTTGGAAGGGGACAGGGAAGGCTACACCTTC
v_gene: TRBV7-3; j_gene: TRBJ2-5; abundance: -; d_gene: -; CDR3aa: CASSLTDQETQYF; CDR3nt: TGTGCCAGCAGCTTGACAGACCAAGAGACCCAGTACTTC
v_gene: TRBV4-3; j_gene: TRBJ1-2; abundance: -; d_gene: TRBD1; CDR3aa: CASSQEWGQGALSYGYTF; CDR3nt: TGCGCCAGCAGCCAAGAGTGGGGACAGGGAGCCCTATCCTATGGCTACACCTTC